This T cell receptor (beta chain) was sequenced in a study of T cell responses to AZD1222 COVID-19 vaccine. Study observations and caveats: The study reported that nearly half of spike-specific TCRs target unmutated variant regions. Every sample of the repertoires postdated the peak T cell response. It should be noted that donors were predominantly white British and more often female, and clonal diversity was possibly underestimated. Regions 160-218 and 743-854 held dominance among vaccine-associated CD4 TCRs, which spanned spike.

Turning to this clone: Its antigen is not identified.

Profiling relied on immunoSEQ multiplex PCR, and the TCRdb table lists in-frame clones only, not all of them. There are approximately 190,000 clones in the sample; approximately 92% occur only once, and 1% to 1.5% lies in the top ten. The V gene end was trimmed by 3 bases and the J gene end by 0 bases; junction bases not matched to a gene: 0. The V gene's germline CDR1 is LNHDA and CDR2 SQIVND (reference sequence). This CDR3 is built from 14 residues. The V gene is TRBV19, the J gene TRBJ1-1; TRBD1 agrees at 8 bases. This material consisted of peripheral blood, taken on day 0 of AZD1222 vaccination. The clonotype was recovered from an adult in good health. The CDR3 region is CASSMGQVNTEAFF. The CDR3 coding sequence is TGTGCCAGTAGTATGGGACAGGTGAACACTGAAGCTTTCTTT.